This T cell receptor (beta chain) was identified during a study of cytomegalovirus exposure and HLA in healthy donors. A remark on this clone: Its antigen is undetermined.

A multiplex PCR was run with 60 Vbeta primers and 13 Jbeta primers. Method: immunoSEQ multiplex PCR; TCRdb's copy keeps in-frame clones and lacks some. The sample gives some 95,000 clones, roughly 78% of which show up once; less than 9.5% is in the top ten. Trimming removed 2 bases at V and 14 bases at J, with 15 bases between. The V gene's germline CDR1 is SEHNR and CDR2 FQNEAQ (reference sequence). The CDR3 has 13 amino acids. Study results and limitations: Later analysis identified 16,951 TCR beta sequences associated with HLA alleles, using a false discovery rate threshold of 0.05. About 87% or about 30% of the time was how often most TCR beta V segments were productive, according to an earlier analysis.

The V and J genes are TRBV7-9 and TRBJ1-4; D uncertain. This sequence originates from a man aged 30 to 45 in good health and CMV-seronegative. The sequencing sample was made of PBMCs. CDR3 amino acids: CASSLWASGGLFF. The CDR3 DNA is TGTGCCAGCAGCTTATGGGCCAGCGGAGGGCTGTTTTTT.